This T cell receptor (beta chain) was observed in a study of cytomegalovirus exposure and HLA in healthy donors (dated by TCRdb to between 2016 and 2019). Notes on the research overall: An earlier analysis of 587 of the donors reported 250 to 300 Gb of sequence data and 95 million to 120 million unique TCR beta sequences obtained from some 200 million T cells. Approximately 300 gigabases of sequencing data and roughly 81 million unique TCR sequences made up an early release that covered several hundred HLA-typed donors. Among the roughly 400 genotyped donors, around 81% belonged to the genetic ancestry cluster associated with self-reported Caucasian donors. The study aimed to test whether cataloging public T cell receptors could reveal signatures of past pathogen exposure. The study profiled the T cell repertoires of under 700 subjects by immunosequencing and related them to cytomegalovirus serostatus. In addition to the first cohort of roughly 700 subjects, a separate validation cohort of approximately 130 different subjects was used. To predict cytomegalovirus infection status, the study brought together high-throughput TCR immunosequencing, statistical association of individual TCRs with disease status, and machine learning. To study patterns of TCR occurrence, a later analysis re-analyzed previously published TCR beta repertoires from around 700 donors and added high-resolution HLA genotyping. Rather than using new phenotypic data, the later analysis identified candidate immune exposures from TCR beta sequences and from how often those sequences occurred across donors. An earlier analysis of around 540 of the donors applied high-throughput TCR beta sequencing to assess whether each TCR beta V gene segment acted as functional or pseudogenic. Donor age, sex, ethnicity and CMV serostatus were compiled together with the repertoire data. Genome-wide SNP genotypes for about three fifths of the roughly 670 donors were used in a later genetic analysis, which treated that subset as a discovery cohort. All discovery cohort repertoires had been generated on a single sequencing platform. HLA typing covered class I and class II loci at four-digit resolution. Typing coverage varied by locus: 629-630 donors for A, B, C, DRB1 and DQB1; about 520 for DQA1; about 600 for DPA1; roughly 470 for DPB1. Four or five DR-DQ haplotypes were handled as single units for association and clustering, since linkage in the cohort was strong. Across 300 to 400 genotyped donors of the cohort, an average of roughly 200,000 unique TCR beta nucleotide sequences per donor were sequenced, and 15% to 20% of those sequences were non-productive.

The cohort consisted of 600 to 750 healthy bone marrow donors. At the time of sampling, all cohort members were nominally healthy, though unrecorded immune exposures were likely present. The donor was CMV seronegative and was included in the group of under 450 seronegative cohort members. A peripheral blood sample was collected from each donor, and TCR beta sequencing was performed on peripheral blood mononuclear cells. The Qiagen DNeasy Blood Extraction Kit was used to extract genomic DNA from the blood cell samples. Overall study results and their limits: An earlier analysis of around 600 of the donors showed that most TCR beta V segments appeared in productive rearrangements either about 90% or about 30% of the time, which broadly matched IMGT annotations. Because counts were too low, roughly 17 rarely observed V segments, including chromosome 9 orphons, were left out of the earlier analysis of about 620 of the donors. In a later analysis, HLA-associated TCR beta chains were found to be more clonally expanded and to have lower generation probabilities than equally common non-associated chains. In a later analysis, most CMV-associated TCR beta chains were found to appear HLA-restricted, with HLA associations seemingly driven largely by CMV exposure. In vitro tests confirmed that three of the cytomegalovirus-associated TCR beta chains recognize cytomegalovirus antigens. Linkage disequilibrium might explain the correlated functional status among segregating V segments, but an unknown experimental factor could not be ruled out. A further reported finding was that TCR beta sequences accurately predicted the HLA-A and HLA-B alleles for most subjects in the first cohort. A total of 150 or so TCR beta chains were listed by the study as associated with cytomegalovirus. In a later analysis, the rate of TCR association differed among HLA loci, with DRB1 alleles having the most associated TCRs and HLA-C alleles having the fewest. A later analysis reported that several top co-occurrence clusters appeared linked to parvovirus B19, influenza, CMV and Epstein-Barr virus. Most TCR sequences were seen in very few donors, while some public TCRs were found in many individuals. According to the authors, the approach could potentially be generalized to other disease states and immunological phenotypes. Cytomegalovirus status was reported to be diagnosed by the classifier with high specificity and sensitivity in both the original and validation cohorts. V-gene and J-gene trimming of TCR beta chains was associated with a missense DCLRE1C variant in a later genetic analysis, and the association was replicated in an independent cohort. In a later genetic analysis, fewer N-insertions in productive TCRs were reported among donors in an Asian-associated ancestry cluster than the roughly 700-donor mean. Assigning TCR associations to individual alleles was difficult when HLA alleles, especially DR and DQ, strongly co-occurred. A cluster of highly shared sequence variants was judged likely to be a technical artifact of the sequencing pipeline. In a later analysis, about 17,000 TCR beta sequences were associated with specific HLA alleles at a false discovery rate of 0.05. The only immune exposure information available for the cohort was CMV serostatus. In this cohort, only TCR beta chains were sequenced, and detectable features were limited by the absence of alpha or paired-chain data. Because some donors lacked HLA typing at each locus, the association tests relied only on the typed subset. Roughly uniform sequencing depth across donors was assumed in presence/absence analyses, although this assumption may not hold.

The method was the immunoSEQ multiplex PCR assay. The multiplex PCR relied on a mix of 60 forward primers for TCR Vbeta segments and 13 reverse primers for TCR Jbeta segments. The CDR3 region of rearranged TCR beta genes was amplified from genomic DNA with a multiplex PCR assay. The Illumina HiSeq System was used to sequence the amplified TCR beta libraries as 87-base-pair reads. The study's own analysis went as follows. A later analysis tallied tens of millions of unique TCR beta chains across the roughly 610 repertoires, and about 12 million of those chains were shared by two or more donors. To remove PCR and sequencing errors, raw reads were error-corrected and collapsed into unique sequences using a nearest-neighbor algorithm that merged closely related sequences. Alignment of CDR3 sequences to IMGT reference sequences was used to assign V, D and J gene segments. For a sequence to be retained, at least a six-nucleotide match to both a V gene segment and a J gene segment was required. A rearrangement counted as productive if the CDR3 had no stop codons and remained in frame with V and J, and every other rearrangement counted as non-productive. Following IMGT convention, CDR3 was defined as the stretch from the second conserved V-encoded cysteine up to the conserved J-encoded phenylalanine. Sequences without an unambiguous match to a single V gene segment were excluded from the earlier analysis of several hundred of the donors. In an earlier analysis of roughly 500 of the donors, V segments were called functional above 56.7% productive rearrangements and were called segregating when the between-donor standard deviation exceeded 5%. A statistical classification framework was built to diagnose cytomegalovirus status from the catalog of TCR beta chain sequences. In a later analysis, V and J genes were assigned by comparing TCR nucleotide sequences against IMGT/GENE-DB human TR gene sequences. The TCRdist pipeline was used in a later analysis to assign CDR3 sequences and most-parsimonious VDJ recombination scenarios. A later analysis defined each TCR beta chain by its CDR3 amino acid sequence plus V-gene family, and excluded reads lacking a unique V-gene family. In a later analysis, nearly 600 highly shared, low-generation-probability nucleotide sequences were removed to address suspected cross-contamination and a sequencing artifact. In a later analysis, a clonal expansion index for each public chain was calculated from normalized within-repertoire ranks of inferred template counts. A later analysis computed generation probabilities with a VDJ recombination model fitted to out-of-frame rearrangements, and checked the results against IGoR. In a later analysis, hypergeometric tests were used to score TCR-TCR, TCR-HLA and TCR-CMV co-occurrence, with a repertoire-size bias correction applied to TCR pairs. A later analysis estimated false discovery rates by permuting HLA or CMV assignments 20 times. In a later analysis, co-occurring TCRs were grouped with DBSCAN, and TCRdist sequence similarity was added when clustering was performed within HLA-allele-positive subsets. Co-occurrence clustering excluded repertoires with fewer than 30,000 or more than 120,000 public chains, plus five with anomalous nucleotide sharing. The table was pulled from immuneACCESS by TCRdb, which kept in-frame rearrangements only. Such tables lose some clones; where checked, under half of the loss comes from unresolved V genes, and the rest has no known cause. That table furnishes V, J and clone size, whereas the DNA furnished D and trimming. The sample contains about 150,000 clones, roughly 79% of them found a single time. The ten largest make up about 1.7% of the sample.

In the case of this clone: Its recognized antigen is unknown. No much larger clone is present one base from it, and per-base qualities are unavailable.

The sequence was obtained from a woman aged 25 to 39 in good health and CMV-seronegative. Sequencing was done on a sample of PBMCs.

The nucleotides read TGCGCCAGCAGCTTGGAATACAGTCGAAGAAACACTGAAGCTTTCTTT. It specifies CASSLEYSRRNTEAFF. Recombination linked TRBV5-1 to TRBJ1-1, with the D gene not confidently named. V lost 0 bases and J lost 2 bases; the stretch between them is 14 bases long. The germline V gene yields SGHRS for CDR1 and YFSETQ for CDR2. From cysteine to phenylalanine, the CDR3 is 16 amino acids long. The entry retains the CDR3 DNA only, 48 bases that are in frame from base 1.